The 18 T cell receptor beta chains reported below all come from one sample, sequenced in a study of shared clonotypes between healthy human individuals (dated by TCRdb to the early 2020s). Library preparation used the immunoSEQ multiplex PCR assay. Entries here come from immuneACCESS through TCRdb and include only in-frame sequences with V and J called. Some clones fail to appear in such tables; in the studies checked, an unresolved V gene covers under half of the shortfall, and the cause of the remainder is unknown. The table for this sample lists some 2.1 million clones; about 95% of them were counted only once. The ten largest clones capture about 1.1% of the sample. For the CD8 naive samples, CD45RO-negative cells were positively selected for CCR7, yielding a CD45RA+CCR7+ population from which TemRA cells were excluded. The material sequenced was naive CD8+ T cells sorted from blood. Explained via the paper, the cell subset or site label denotes: CD45RA+CCR7+. These receptors were taken from a man aged 18-30 years in good health.

The V call is TRBV4-1, the J call TRBJ2-3; TRBD1 aligns across 9 bases. Germline assignment: CDR1 MGHRA and CDR2 YSYEKL. V trimming: 4 bases; J trimming: 2 bases; junction bases outside the gene matches: 4. The CDR3 is 15 residues long. The CDR3 DNA follows: TGCGCCAGCAGCCTGGGACAGGGAATCACAGATACGCAGTATTTT. Protein product: CASSLGQGITDTQYF.

V is TRBV4-1 and J is TRBJ2-1; 8 bases are shared with TRBD2. Germline CDR1 reads MGHRA; CDR2 reads YSYEKL. V lost 1 base and J lost 6; bases outside the gene matches: 8. This CDR3 contains 16 residues. The CDR3 nucleotides are TGCGCCAGCAGCCAAGTCCCTAGCGGGCCTCGCAATGAGCAGTTCTTC. Its protein is CASSQVPSGPRNEQFF.

The J gene is TRBJ2-7, the V gene TRBV27, with 7 bases lining up with TRBD2. The CDR3 extends over 16 amino acids. Germline V lookup: CDR1 MNHEY, CDR2 SMNVEV (reference sequence). J was trimmed by 1 base and V by 3 bases; bases with no gene match: 9. Written as DNA, the CDR3 is TGTGCCAGCAGTTTGGGTCCTCGCGGGAGTTCCTACGAGCAGTACTTC. This translates into CASSLGPRGSSYEQYF.

V and J are TRBV30 and TRBJ1-5, with 7 bases matching TRBD1. The germline V gene encodes CDR1 GTSNPN and CDR2 SVGIG (reference sequence). V shed 0 bases, J shed 2 bases, and the junction held 7 bases outside the gene matches. The CDR3 runs 16 residues. The CDR3 nucleotides read TGTGCCTGGAGTGTACGAGGGGGCGAAGGCAATCAGCCCCAGCATTTT. Amino acid sequence: CAWSVRGGEGNQPQHF.

This clone was observed a single time. V and J are TRBV15 and TRBJ2-2; 8 bases map to TRBD2. Losses at the gene ends were 1 base for V and 8 bases for J; bases not matched to a gene: 12. CDR3 length equals 17 residues. CDR1 is LNHNV and CDR2 is YYDKDF in the germline V gene (reference sequence). The CDR3 loop reads CATSRGSMTGGHGELFF. CDR3 nucleotide sequence: TGTGCCACCAGCAGAGGCTCCATGACGGGGGGGCATGGGGAGCTGTTTTTT.

Comments on this clone: Different DNA sequences within this sample yield the same CDR3. The CDR3 DNA reads as TGCGCCAGCAGCCAAGGATCGGCGGGGGAGACCCAGTACTTC. This codes for CASSQGSAGETQYF. This chain joins TRBV4-1 and TRBJ2-5; TRBD2 might be the D (6 bases). Trimming stripped 1 base from V and 5 bases from J, with 11 bases between. CDR1 and CDR2 (germline): MGHRA, YSYEKL. The CDR3 is 14 residues long.

A note on this clone: The sample carries other DNA sequences with the same CDR3. V and J are TRBV7-9 and TRBJ2-5; maybe TRBD2 (6 bases). CDR3 length: 13 amino acids. The ends were cut back, 3 bases at V and 1 base at J, with 6 bases in the middle. Germline lookup yields CDR1 SEHNR and CDR2 FQNEAQ (reference sequence). The CDR3 is CASSLGGQETQYF. Written as DNA, the CDR3 is TGTGCCAGCAGCTTGGGAGGCCAAGAGACCCAGTACTTC. The full variable domain, its missing parts supplied by reference TRBV7-9 and TRBJ2-5, is DTGVSQNPRHKITKRGQNVTFRCDPISEHNRLYWYRQTLGQGPEFLTYFQNEAQLEKSRLLSDRFSAERPKGSFSTLEIQRTEQGDSAMYLCASSLGGQETQYFGPGTRLLVL.

The J gene is TRBJ2-1, the V gene TRBV4-1, with TRBD2 identical over 11 bases. The length of the CDR3 is 17 residues. V trimming: 1 base; J trimming: 4 bases; junction bases outside the gene matches: 6. Germline CDR1 reads MGHRA; CDR2 reads YSYEKL. CDR3 in amino acids: CASSQGPLAGAYNEQFF. The CDR3 DNA follows: TGCGCCAGCAGCCAAGGCCCACTAGCGGGAGCTTACAATGAGCAGTTCTTC.

The chain recombines TRBV5-1 with TRBJ2-7; TRBD2 agrees at 7 bases. The V gene's germline CDR1 is SGHRS and CDR2 YFSETQ. Trimming removed 1 base from V and 6 bases from J; junction bases left unmatched: 7. The CDR3 is 14 residues long. CDR3 in amino acids: CASSLSSGFCEQYF. The CDR3 bases are TGCGCCAGCAGCTTGAGTAGCGGGTTCTGCGAGCAGTACTTC.

This clone was recorded once. V usage is TRBV2 and J usage is TRBJ2-7, with D uncertain. The germline V gene has CDR1 SNHLY and CDR2 FYNNEI. Trimming shortened V by 5 bases and J by 3 bases, and 20 bases separated the two germline ends. The length of the CDR3 is 16 residues. CDR3 sequence (DNA): TGTGCCAGCAGTTCCTGGACCGGAGTGACAAACTACGAGCAGTACTTC. Its protein is CASSSWTGVTNYEQYF.

The chain carries TRBV11-2 and TRBJ1-2, with D tentatively TRBD1 (5 bases). The V end lost 6 bases, the J end lost 3 bases, and 14 bases lay between the germline ends. The germline V gene encodes CDR1 SGHAT and CDR2 FQNNGV. The CDR3 extends over 14 amino acids. This chain's CDR3 is CASSHGQADYGYTF. DNA for the CDR3: TGTGCCAGCAGTCACGGACAAGCGGACTATGGCTACACCTTC.

The gene calls are TRBV30 and TRBJ2-5, with D perhaps TRBD2 (6 bases). TRBJ2-7 matches the DNA end more closely, so the J call is doubtful. The CDR3 contains 14 residues. Germline V gene sequence: CDR1 GTSNPN, CDR2 SVGIG (reference sequence). The DNA of the CDR3 is TGTGCCTGGAGTGTACTGGAGGGTTCGGACGAGCAGTACTTC. Translating gives CAWSVLEGSDEQYF.

The chain is built from TRBV5-8 and TRBJ1-6; 7 bases fit TRBD1. Unmatched junction bases numbered 5, after V lost 1 base and J lost 10 bases. The CDR3 has 14 amino acids. From germline, CDR1 is SGHTS and CDR2 YDEGEE. CDR3 bases: TGTGCCAGCAGCTTGCAGGGGGATTTCTCACCCCTCCACTTT. Translated: CASSLQGDFSPLHF.

This chain joins TRBV11-2 and TRBJ2-5; 12 nucleotides align to TRBD2. V shed 0 bases and J 4 bases; nucleotides not matched to a gene: 6. Per germline, CDR1 SGHAT and CDR2 FQNNGV. The CDR3 has 17 residues. This CDR3 is CASSLDPSGGEGETQYF. CDR3 sequence (DNA): TGTGCCAGCAGCTTAGATCCTAGCGGGGGGGAGGGAGAGACCCAGTACTTC.

As to this clone: This sample also contains other DNA sequences that code for the same CDR3. This chain joins TRBV7-9 and TRBJ1-1; no reliable D call. V lost 2 bases, J lost 3 bases, and 4 bases lay in between. Per germline, CDR1 SEHNR and CDR2 FQNEAQ (reference sequence). The CDR3 length is 12 residues. The CDR3 loop is CASSLMDTEAFF. DNA of the CDR3: TGTGCCAGCAGCTTAATGGACACTGAAGCTTTCTTT.

Points on this clone: The identical CDR3 is also encoded by other nucleotide sequences in the sample. The chain has TRBV9 and TRBJ2-3; 7 nucleotides agree with TRBD1. The junction had 3 bases not matched to a gene; V was cut back by 0 bases and J by 5 bases. This CDR3 spans 14 amino acids. The germline gives CDR1 SGDLS, CDR2 YYNGEE. The CDR3 is CASSVEGGIDTQYF. The CDR3 region has the DNA TGTGCCAGCAGCGTAGAAGGGGGCATAGATACGCAGTATTTT.

The CDR3 nucleotides are TGTGCCAGCAGTTTAGGTAGCGGGATATCCACAGATACGCAGTATTTT. Translation gives CASSLGSGISTDTQYF. The chain links TRBV28 to TRBJ2-3, with 8 bases identical to TRBD2. This CDR3 contains 16 residues. Per the germline V gene, CDR1 is MDHEN and CDR2 is SYDVKM. Unmatched junction bases numbered 6, after V lost 2 bases and J lost 2 bases.

The rearrangement uses TRBV2 and TRBJ1-5; D ambiguous. Germline CDR1 SNHLY, CDR2 FYNNEI. There are 13 residues in the CDR3. Between the trimmed V and J ends, which lost 3 bases and 6 bases, there was a span of 9 bases. CDR3 region: CASSDLSGQPQHF. Written as DNA, the CDR3 is TGTGCCAGCAGTGATTTAAGCGGTCAGCCCCAGCATTTT.